This passage covers 20 T cell receptor beta chains from one sample sequenced in a study of T cell responses to AZD1222 COVID-19 vaccine. Libraries were prepared by immunoSEQ multiplex PCR; TCRdb keeps only in-frame clonotypes and omits some of them. The table has fewer than 150,000 clones, about 90% seen once. The sequenced sample was peripheral blood, obtained on day 0 of AZD1222 vaccination. These receptor sequences come from an adult in good health.

The chain recombines TRBV7-2 with TRBJ1-4; D gene uncertain. The CDR3 consists of 13 residues. Trimming took off 3 bases at V and 3 bases at J, with 5 bases between the two ends. Germline V gives CDR1 SGHTA, CDR2 FQGNSA. CDR3 residues: CASSFRPNEKLFF. The CDR3 nucleotides read TGTGCCAGCAGCTTCCGTCCTAATGAAAAACTGTTTTTT.

The chain couples TRBV4-3 to TRBJ1-2; unclear D gene. The CDR3 is made up of 14 amino acids. Germline values: CDR1 LGHNA, CDR2 YSLEER. V was cut by 0 bases and J by 4 bases, with 9 bases left in between. The CDR3 coding sequence is TGCGCCAGCAGCCAAGAGTCAGATTTCTATGGCTACACCTTC. Translating gives CASSQESDFYGYTF.

The chain recombines TRBV5-5 with TRBJ1-1; 9 bases map to TRBD1. In germline, CDR1 is SGHKS, CDR2 YYEKEE (reference sequence). V shed 4 bases and J 4 bases; nucleotides not matched to a gene: 8. The CDR3 consists of 15 residues. The CDR3 DNA sequence: TGTGCCAGCAGCCTCCGGACAGGGGTAGGCACTGAAGCTTTCTTT. Protein: CASSLRTGVGTEAFF.

This sequence joins TRBV3-1 (or the pseudogene TRBV3-2) and TRBJ1-2, with 10 bases lining up with TRBD1. V shed 1 base, J shed 4 bases, and the junction held 3 bases outside the gene matches. Germline V CDR1 and CDR2: LGHDT, YNNKEL (reference sequence). This CDR3 is 15 amino acids long. CDR3 bases: TGTGCCAGCAGCCAAGGGACAGGGGGAAGCTATGGCTACACCTTC. As protein: CASSQGTGGSYGYTF.

The rearrangement links TRBV11-2 to TRBJ2-1, with TRBD2 identical over 7 bases. V shed 4 bases and J 10 bases; nucleotides not matched to a gene: 4. This CDR3 contains 12 residues. From germline, CDR1 is SGHAT and CDR2 FQNNGV. The CDR3 region has the DNA TGTGCCAGCAGCTCCCGACTAGCCGAGCAGTTCTTC. Encoded protein: CASSSRLAEQFF.

This chain connects TRBV15 to TRBJ1-1; no clear D gene. Germline assignment: CDR1 LNHNV and CDR2 YYDKDF (reference sequence). V lost 0 bases and J lost 11, with 19 bases in between. CDR3 size: 15 residues. For the CDR3, the DNA is TGTGCCACCAGCAGAGATCATCCTCGAACAAACGGGGCTTTCTTT. Protein product: CATSRDHPRTNGAFF.

The CDR3 reads CASSSTQGSNYGYTF. The CDR3 DNA is TGCGCCAGCAGCTCAACCCAGGGGTCCAACTATGGCTACACCTTC. This chain uses TRBV5-1 with TRBJ1-2, with D tentatively TRBD1 (6 bases). Trimming removed 3 bases at V and 2 bases at J, with 14 bases between. The V gene's germline CDR1 is SGHRS and CDR2 YFSETQ. The CDR3 is made up of 15 amino acids.

CDR3 in DNA: TGTGCCAGCAGCTTGCGAGCAAGAGAGCAGTTCTTC. Translation gives CASSLRAREQFF. This chain uses TRBV7-2 with TRBJ2-1; D is uncertain. This CDR3 is 12 amino acids long. Trimming removed 3 bases at V and 10 bases at J, with 10 bases between. CDR1 and CDR2 (germline): SGHTA, FQGNSA.

The genes are TRBV7-8 and TRBJ2-7, with D unresolved. Trimming removed 3 bases from V and 1 base from J, with 7 bases in between. The CDR3 has 13 amino acids. Germline values: CDR1 SGHVS, CDR2 FQNEAQ. CDR3 amino acids: CASSFGRSYEQYF. CDR3 bases: TGTGCCAGCAGCTTTGGACGGTCCTACGAGCAGTACTTC.

The rearrangement links TRBV5-6 to TRBJ1-2; D remains ambiguous. CDR1 is SGHDT and CDR2 is YYEEEE in the germline V gene. This CDR3 is 14 amino acids long. Trimming removed 1 base from V and 8 bases from J, with 15 bases in between. CDR3 nucleotide sequence: TGTGCCAGCAGCTTGTCTGAGGCCCCGGGGGGCTACACCTTC. It translates to CASSLSEAPGGYTF.

The chain has TRBV9 and TRBJ1-3; D remains unclear. The V and J ends lost 0 bases and 7 bases respectively, with 8 bases between them. Per the germline V gene, CDR1 is SGDLS and CDR2 is YYNGEE. CDR3 size: 13 residues. Here the CDR3 reads CASSVGVGNTIYF. The DNA for the CDR3 is TGTGCCAGCAGCGTAGGGGTGGGGAACACCATATATTTT.

The V and J genes are TRBV28 and TRBJ1-5, with 9 bases aligning to TRBD1. V lost 6 bases, J lost 1 base, and 4 bases stayed unmatched. The germline V gene has CDR1 MDHEN and CDR2 SYDVKM. This CDR3 region has 15 residues. The CDR3 sequence: CASSQQGASNQPQHF. CDR3 in DNA: TGTGCCAGCAGCCAACAGGGGGCCAGCAATCAGCCCCAGCATTTT.

A single count supports this clone. The rearrangement links TRBV2 to TRBJ2-1; 11 bases align to TRBD2. Trimming took 7 bases from V and 8 from J; bases not matched to a gene: 4. Germline values: CDR1 SNHLY, CDR2 FYNNEI. The CDR3 sequence is 13 residues long. The CDR3 sequence: CASNGLAGDEQFF. The CDR3 DNA sequence: TGTGCCAGCAATGGACTAGCGGGCGATGAGCAGTTCTTC.

V and J are TRBV7-9 and TRBJ2-1; D is unclear. Germline CDR1 is SEHNR and CDR2 is FQNEAQ (reference sequence). The CDR3 covers 18 residues. The V and J ends lost 1 base and 6 bases respectively, with 22 bases between them. This chain's CDR3 is CASSLGFAQQPFFNEQFF. The CDR3 DNA reads as TGTGCCAGCAGCTTAGGATTCGCGCAGCAGCCCTTTTTCAATGAGCAGTTCTTC.

J is TRBJ2-7 and V is TRBV5-6, with D possibly matching TRBD2 (5 bases). The V gene lost 4 bases and the J gene lost 4 bases, with 12 bases spanning the gap. This CDR3 spans 13 amino acids. Germline values: CDR1 SGHDT, CDR2 YYEEEE. The CDR3 DNA reads as TGTGCCAGCAGCCCACTAGTTCCGTACGAGCAGTACTTC. Translation gives CASSPLVPYEQYF.

V and J are TRBV6-2 or TRBV6-3 and TRBJ2-7; 12 positions match TRBD2. From germline, CDR1 is MNHEY and CDR2 SVGEGT. This CDR3 is 15 amino acids long. V shed 4 bases, J shed 2 bases, and the junction held 3 bases outside the gene matches. This chain's CDR3 is CASSFGLAGTYEQYF. In nucleotides, the CDR3 is TGTGCCAGCAGTTTCGGACTAGCGGGAACCTACGAGCAGTACTTC.

The V gene is TRBV7-6, the J gene TRBJ1-4; D is unresolved. The CDR3 consists of 19 residues. V gave up 1 base and J gave up 7 bases, with 25 bases separating them. The germline CDR1 and CDR2 sequences are SGHVS and FNYEAQ. Written as DNA, the CDR3 is TGTGCCAGCAGCTTAGAATCTGGGTTCGGGGTCCGGGGAGGTGAAAAACTGTTTTTT. Translation gives CASSLESGFGVRGGEKLFF.

The rearrangement links TRBV13 to TRBJ2-5; 7 bases agree with TRBD2. V shed 5 bases, J shed 3 bases, and the junction held 6 bases outside the gene matches. This CDR3 spans 14 amino acids. Germline CDR1 PRHDT, CDR2 FYEKMQ (reference sequence). The CDR3 reads CASSLRGGEETQYF. In DNA form, the CDR3 reads TGTGCCAGCAGCCTCCGGGGAGGGGAAGAGACCCAGTACTTC.

The J gene is TRBJ1-1, the V gene TRBV7-9, with no clear D. This CDR3 contains 13 residues. CDR1 SEHNR and CDR2 FQNEAQ come from the germline V gene (reference sequence). The V end was cut by 3 bases, the J end by 1 base, with 6 bases between. CDR3 coding DNA: TGTGCCAGCAGCTTTACAGCGAACACTGAAGCTTTCTTT. Protein: CASSFTANTEAFF.

The chain employs TRBV5-4 and TRBJ1-1; D possibly corresponds to TRBD1 (6 bases). V was trimmed by 3 bases and J by 0 bases, leaving 9 bases between them. CDR1 is SGHNT and CDR2 is YYREEE in the germline V gene (reference sequence). The length of the CDR3 is 14 residues. The DNA of the CDR3 is TGTGCCAGCAGCTCACAGGGTATGAACACTGAAGCTTTCTTT. Translating gives CASSSQGMNTEAFF. The whole variable domain, remainder taken from reference TRBV5-4 and TRBJ1-1, is ETGVTQSPTHLIKTRGQQVTLRCSSQSGHNTVSWYQQALGQGPQFIFQYYREEENGRGNFPPRFSGLQFPNYSSELNVNALELDDSALYLCASSSQGMNTEAFFGQGTRLTVV.